What follows are 8 T cell receptor beta chains derived from one specimen sequenced in a study of cytomegalovirus exposure and HLA in healthy donors. Primers included in the PCR were 60 Vbeta and 13 Jbeta primers. TCRdb keeps only in-frame clones here, not all; method: immunoSEQ multiplex PCR. Of more than 130,000 clones in the sample, over 70% were seen once. Sequencing input: PBMCs. The receptors shown here come from a male donor in good health and CMV-seronegative.

This clone was observed a handful of times. V gene TRBV7-2 combines with J gene TRBJ1-6; D is unclear. V was pared by 5 bases and J by 10 bases, with 15 bases between. Germline CDR1 SGHTA, CDR2 FQGNSA. The CDR3 contains 14 residues. Written as DNA, the CDR3 is TGTGCCAGCAGCGAGGTGTGGCGCAACTCACCCCTCCACTTT. It yields the protein CASSEVWRNSPLHF.

This clone is a singleton in its sample. V usage is TRBV7-8 and J usage is TRBJ1-6; 7 bases agree with TRBD1. Looked up from germline, CDR1 is SGHVS and CDR2 is FQNEAQ. This CDR3 is 12 amino acids long. After removal of 1 base from V and 14 bases from J, the junction contained 2 bases not matched to a gene. The CDR3 DNA sequence: TGTGCCAGCAGCTTAGGGGACAGAACCCTCCACTTT. This encodes CASSLGDRTLHF.

This clone was found a few times. The V gene is TRBV4-2, the J gene TRBJ2-6, with a possible D match to TRBD1 (5 bases). V shed 4 bases and J shed 1 base, with 17 bases lying between them. CDR3 length: 18 residues. CDR1 is LGHNA and CDR2 is YNFKEQ in the germline V gene. The DNA of the CDR3 is TGTGCCAGCAGCCCCCAAGAGCCAGGGCAGTCTGGGGCCAACGTCCTGACTTTC. It yields the protein CASSPQEPGQSGANVLTF.

V and J are TRBV2 and TRBJ2-3; D unclear. The CDR3 has 14 amino acids. Germline V gene lookup returns CDR1 SNHLY and CDR2 FYNNEI. V was trimmed by 4 bases and J by 0 bases, leaving 8 bases between them. CDR3 amino acids: CASSATTSTDTQYF. DNA of the CDR3: TGTGCCAGCAGTGCTACTACTAGCACAGATACGCAGTATTTT.

This rearrangement joins TRBV30 to TRBJ1-2, with 10 bases identical to TRBD1. The CDR3 contains 15 residues. The germline V gene encodes CDR1 GTSNPN and CDR2 SVGIG (reference sequence). Trimming took 1 base from V and 0 from J; bases not matched to a gene: 2. This CDR3 reads CAWSAGQGSNYGYTF. The CDR3 DNA reads as TGTGCCTGGAGTGCGGGACAGGGGTCTAACTATGGCTACACCTTC.

The chain recombines TRBV5-4 with TRBJ1-2; tentatively, D is TRBD1 (5 bases). Germline V gene sequence: CDR1 SGHNT, CDR2 YYREEE (reference sequence). Trimming took off 3 bases at V and 5 bases at J, with 17 bases between the two ends. The CDR3 spans 15 residues. This chain's CDR3 is CASSSALRVGYGYTF. In DNA form, the CDR3 reads TGTGCCAGCAGCTCCGCCCTCAGGGTTGGGTATGGCTACACCTTC.

As to this clone: Its ends do not fully match the called genes, so a read error is possible. This chain links TRBV4-2 with TRBJ2-7; TRBD1 matches at 9 bases. The CDR3 extends over 14 amino acids. Germline-derived CDR1 and CDR2 are LGHNA and YNFKEQ. Here the CDR3 reads CASSQDRRQGVSFF. The CDR3 region has the DNA TGTGCCAGCAGCCAAGACCGAAGACAGGGGGTTTCTTTCTTC.

V gene TRBV28 combines with J gene TRBJ2-1; perhaps TRBD2 as D (6 bases). The CDR3 extends over 14 amino acids. V lost 4 bases, J lost 4 bases, and 11 bases lay in between. From germline, CDR1 is MDHEN and CDR2 SYDVKM. CDR3 in amino acids: CASSSAGFYNEQFF. CDR3 DNA: TGTGCCAGCAGTTCGGCGGGGTTTTACAATGAGCAGTTCTTC. The variable domain in full, completed from reference TRBV28 and TRBJ2-1, reads DVKVTQSSRYLVKRTGEKVFLECVQDMDHENMFWYRQDPGLGLRLIYFSYDVKMKEKGDIPEGYSVSREKKERFSLILESASTNQTSMYLCASSSAGFYNEQFFGPGTRLTVL.